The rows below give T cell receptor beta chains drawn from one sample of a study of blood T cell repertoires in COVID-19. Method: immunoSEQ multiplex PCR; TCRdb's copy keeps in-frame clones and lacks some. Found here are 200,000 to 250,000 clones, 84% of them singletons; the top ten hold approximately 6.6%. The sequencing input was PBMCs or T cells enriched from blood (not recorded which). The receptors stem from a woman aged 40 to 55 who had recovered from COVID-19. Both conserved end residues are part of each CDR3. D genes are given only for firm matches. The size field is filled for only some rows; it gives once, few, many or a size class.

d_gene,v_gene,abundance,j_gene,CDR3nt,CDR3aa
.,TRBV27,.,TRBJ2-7,TGTGCCAGCAGTTGGTCCCGAGACTACGAGCAGTACTTC,CASSWSRDYEQYF
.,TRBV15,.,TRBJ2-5,TGTGCCACCAGCAGAGACTACCAAGAGACCCAGTACTTC,CATSRDYQETQYF
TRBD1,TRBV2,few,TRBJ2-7,TGTGCCTGGGGACAGGGGGGCGAGCAGTACTTC,CAWGQGGEQYF
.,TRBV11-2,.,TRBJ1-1,TGTGCCAGCAGCTTAGCCGGCGGGGGCAGCCTGAACACTGAAGCTTTCTTT,CASSLAGGGSLNTEAFF
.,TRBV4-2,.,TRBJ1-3,TGTGCCAGCAGCCTGGACTGGGAAATCTCTGGAAACACCATATATTTT,CASSLDWEISGNTIYF
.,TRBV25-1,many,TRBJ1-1,TGTGCCAGCAGTGACCCTAAGGAAGCTTTCTTT,CASSDPKEAFF
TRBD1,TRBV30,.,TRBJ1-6,TGTGCCTGGAGTGTACTCCGGACAGGGCGAGCCGATTCACCCCTCCACTTT,CAWSVLRTGRADSPLHF
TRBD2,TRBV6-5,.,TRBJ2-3,TGTGCCAGCATGCGCGGGAGGGCCCGAGATACGCAGTATTTT,CASMRGRARDTQYF
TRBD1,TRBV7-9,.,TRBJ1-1,TGTGCCAGCAGCTTATCTGGGACAGATGAAGCTTTCTTT,CASSLSGTDEAFF
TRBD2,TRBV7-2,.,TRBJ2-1,TGTGCCAGTTCAAAGGCTAGCGGGTTGAATGAGCAGTTCTTC,CASSKASGLNEQFF
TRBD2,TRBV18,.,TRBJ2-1,TGTGCCAGCTCACCTTTAGCGGGAGGGCCCCACAATGAGCAGTTCTTC,CASSPLAGGPHNEQFF
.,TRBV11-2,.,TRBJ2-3,TGTGCCAGCAGCCCCCAGGAGCTACAGGAGGATACGCAGTATTTT,CASSPQELQEDTQYF
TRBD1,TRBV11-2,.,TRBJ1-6,TGTGCCAGCAGATTGGGACAGGTTTTGTACTCACCCCTCCACTTT,CASRLGQVLYSPLHF
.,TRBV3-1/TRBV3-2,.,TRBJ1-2,TGTGCCAGCAGCCAAGAGTCAGGGAACTATGGCTACACCTTC,CASSQESGNYGYTF
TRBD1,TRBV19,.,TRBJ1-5,TGTGCCAGTAGTATATTTGGACAGGGAAGAATCATGCCCCAGCATTTT,CASSIFGQGRIMPQHF
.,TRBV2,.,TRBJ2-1,TGTGCCATCAAAAAGTCCCAATCTAGCTCCTACAATGAGCAGTTCTTC,CAIKKSQSSSYNEQFF
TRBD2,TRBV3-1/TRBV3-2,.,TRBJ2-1,TGTGCCAGCAGCCCTAGCGGGAGGGCCTACAATGAGCAGTTCTTC,CASSPSGRAYNEQFF
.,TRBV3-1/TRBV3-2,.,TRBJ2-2,TGTGCCAGCAGCCACAGGGGCACGAACACCGGGGAGCTGTTTTTT,CASSHRGTNTGELFF